Listed below are T cell receptor beta chains from one sample, sequenced in a study of radiotherapy plus CTLA-4 blockade in lung cancer. Measured with immunoSEQ multiplex PCR; TCRdb has only the in-frame clones, and not every one. Of approximately 40,000 clones listed, about two thirds are singletons. The specimen was peripheral blood, collected from a patient treated with radiotherapy plus ipilimumab. The receptors originated from a human donor with non-small cell lung cancer who had stable disease on radiotherapy plus ipilimumab. CDR3s include the opening cysteine and the closing phenylalanine or tryptophan. The D gene is left open where the match is weak. Where a row states a size, it is once, few, many or the class of an expanded clone; other rows omit it.

j_gene: TRBJ1-6
d_gene: NA
v_gene: TRBV11-2
abundance: few
CDR3nt: TGTGCCAGCAGCCCCCTAGGGAAGGGGTTAACGGAATCACCCCTCCACTTT
CDR3aa: CASSPLGKGLTESPLHF

j_gene: TRBJ2-1
d_gene: TRBD1
v_gene: TRBV11-3
abundance: NA
CDR3nt: TGTGCCAGCAGCTTAGAAACTGGGACAGAATACAATGAGCAGTTCTTC
CDR3aa: CASSLETGTEYNEQFF

j_gene: TRBJ2-3
d_gene: TRBD2
v_gene: TRBV2
abundance: once
CDR3nt: TGTGCCAGCAACTTTGCGGGGGGGCCAGATACGCAGTATTTT
CDR3aa: CASNFAGGPDTQYF

j_gene: TRBJ2-1
d_gene: TRBD2
v_gene: TRBV7-9
abundance: NA
CDR3nt: TGTGCCAGCAGAGTAGCGGGATACAATGAGCAGTTCTTC
CDR3aa: CASRVAGYNEQFF

j_gene: TRBJ1-6
d_gene: NA
v_gene: TRBV11-2
abundance: few
CDR3nt: TGTGCCAGCAGCCGAGACATGACTTCACCCCTCCACTTT
CDR3aa: CASSRDMTSPLHF

j_gene: TRBJ1-1
d_gene: TRBD1
v_gene: TRBV5-1
abundance: NA
CDR3nt: TGCGCCAGCAGCGCCAACAGGGGGGTGAACACTGAAGCTTTCTTT
CDR3aa: CASSANRGVNTEAFF

j_gene: TRBJ2-7
d_gene: NA
v_gene: TRBV5-1
abundance: few
CDR3nt: TGCGCCAGCAGCTTGGCCATCGGCGGATTCTACGAGCAGTACTTC
CDR3aa: CASSLAIGGFYEQYF

j_gene: TRBJ2-3
d_gene: TRBD2
v_gene: TRBV6-5
abundance: NA
CDR3nt: TGTGCCAGCAGCCCCGGGGGGATCACAGATACGCAGTATTTT
CDR3aa: CASSPGGITDTQYF

j_gene: TRBJ1-4
d_gene: NA
v_gene: TRBV6-1
abundance: few
CDR3nt: TGTGCCAGCAGTCGGGGGTTCGGTGAAAAACTGTTTTTT
CDR3aa: CASSRGFGEKLFF

j_gene: TRBJ1-1
d_gene: NA
v_gene: TRBV19
abundance: NA
CDR3nt: TGTGCCAGTAGTACTACAGGGAACACTGAAGCTTTCTTT
CDR3aa: CASSTTGNTEAFF

j_gene: TRBJ1-5
d_gene: NA
v_gene: TRBV15
abundance: NA
CDR3nt: TGTGCCACCAGCATAACTACAAATCAGCCCCAGCATTTT
CDR3aa: CATSITTNQPQHF

j_gene: TRBJ1-5
d_gene: TRBD1
v_gene: TRBV9
abundance: few
CDR3nt: TGTGCCAGTGAAGGGGGGACAGGGGGGGATCAGCCCCAGCATTTT
CDR3aa: CASEGGTGGDQPQHF

j_gene: TRBJ1-1
d_gene: NA
v_gene: TRBV7-9
abundance: NA
CDR3nt: TGTGCCAGCAGTCGCCCGGGCAGGGCGTCAACTGAAGCTTTCTTT
CDR3aa: CASSRPGRASTEAFF

j_gene: TRBJ1-4
d_gene: NA
v_gene: TRBV13
abundance: once
CDR3nt: TGTGCCAGCAGCTCCTCGGGTTTGGGAGATGAAAAACTGTTTTTT
CDR3aa: CASSSSGLGDEKLFF

j_gene: TRBJ1-2
d_gene: NA
v_gene: TRBV6-5
abundance: NA
CDR3nt: TGTGCCAGCAGTTACTGGGGGGGATCTAACTATGGCTACACCTTC
CDR3aa: CASSYWGGSNYGYTF

j_gene: TRBJ2-3
d_gene: NA
v_gene: TRBV9
abundance: NA
CDR3nt: TGTGCCAGCAGCGTAGGCGGGGTTTACACAGATACGCAGTATTTT
CDR3aa: CASSVGGVYTDTQYF

j_gene: TRBJ1-5
d_gene: NA
v_gene: TRBV7-2
abundance: few
CDR3nt: TGTGCCAGCAGCGCCAATCCAGGACAGATATTTTGGCCCCAGCATTTT
CDR3aa: CASSANPGQIFWPQHF

j_gene: TRBJ1-2
d_gene: NA
v_gene: TRBV6-1
abundance: few
CDR3nt: TGTGCCAGCAGTAACCTCGACACAACCTATGGCTACACCTTC
CDR3aa: CASSNLDTTYGYTF

j_gene: TRBJ1-1
d_gene: TRBD1
v_gene: TRBV5-4
abundance: NA
CDR3nt: TGTGCCAGCAGCCAACAACAGGGACAGTACGCTGAAGCTTTCTTT
CDR3aa: CASSQQQGQYAEAFF

j_gene: TRBJ2-1
d_gene: TRBD2
v_gene: TRBV4-1
abundance: NA
CDR3nt: TGCGCCAGCAGCCAATTTCCCCCCACTAGCGGGGGGGAATACAATGAGCAGTTCTTC
CDR3aa: CASSQFPPTSGGEYNEQFF

j_gene: TRBJ2-3
d_gene: TRBD1
v_gene: TRBV5-6
abundance: NA
CDR3nt: TGTGCCAGCAGCTTGGGGAACACAGGGGCGGATACGCAGTATTTT
CDR3aa: CASSLGNTGADTQYF

j_gene: TRBJ1-1
d_gene: NA
v_gene: TRBV7-3
abundance: NA
CDR3nt: TGTGCCAGCAGCCAAAATCCAGGGTACACTGAAGCTTTCTTT
CDR3aa: CASSQNPGYTEAFF

j_gene: TRBJ1-3
d_gene: NA
v_gene: TRBV2
abundance: NA
CDR3nt: TGTGCCAGCACGAGTTGGTCTGGAAACACCATATATTTT
CDR3aa: CASTSWSGNTIYF